The sample holds a few counts of the clone carrying this T cell receptor (beta chain). Its antigen is not known. This record comes from a study of response to subunit inactivated influenza vaccine. Findings of the study overall: Each seasonal influenza vaccination recruits few new T cells, the authors suggested.

With 5 bases clipped from V and 3 bases from J, the junction kept 6 bases outside the gene matches. This CDR3 comprises 14 residues. Germline V gives CDR1 SGHTA, CDR2 FQGNSA. TCRdb re-called the RT-PCR reads through MiXCR, storing one row per CDR3 protein. The table lists about 830,000 distinct CDR3 sequences, about 18% of them singletons. This TCR was sampled from a man aged 50 to 60 who received an inactivated influenza vaccine. The sequences come from PBMCs from blood, collected about 5 days after vaccination. The gene calls are TRBV7-2 and TRBJ2-7, with TRBD1 matching over 8 bases. In DNA form, the CDR3 reads TGTGCCAGCAGCCCCGGACAGGGAATCTACGAGCAGTACTTC. Translating gives CASSPGQGIYEQYF.